This T cell receptor beta chain was identified during a study of identical twins. Overall study findings and caveats: Interpretation of the results relied on cross-sectional statistical analysis and not on following the same donors. Part of the zero-insertion signal could reflect confounding by invariant MAIT and iNKT cells.

TCRdb ran MiXCR on the 5' RACE reads and lists one entry per CDR3 protein. The table records more than 1.5 million distinct CDR3 sequences, under 35% of them present only once. This clonotype occurred many times. The target antigen is unknown. Germline V gives CDR1 SQVTM, CDR2 ANQGSEA. J gave up 3 bases and V 2 bases, and 11 bases lay outside the gene matches. The CDR3 contains 16 residues. The genes are TRBV29-1 and TRBJ2-3; 7 bases match TRBD1. The sequence was collected from a newborn girl in good health. The sample taken for sequencing was cord blood. As DNA, the CDR3 is TGCAGCGTTGAATTTCTCGACAGGGTCGGGACAGATACGCAGTATTTT. This gives the protein CSVEFLDRVGTDTQYF.